Given below is one TCR beta chain in context. Its binding antigen is unknown. No base-level quality is on record; no much larger clone is a single base apart. The CDR3 measures 14 amino acids from cysteine to phenylalanine. Just the 42-base CDR3 DNA is kept, in frame starting at base 1. CDR1 and CDR2, looked up from the germline V gene, are SNHLY and FYNNEI. Trimmed from V: 6 bases; trimmed from J: 4 bases; junction bases lacking a gene match: 4. The sample belongs to a study of cytomegalovirus exposure and HLA in healthy donors (dated by TCRdb to 2015 to 2018). At the level of the whole study: In an earlier analysis of under 600 of the donors, 250 to 350 Gb of sequence data and some 100 million unique TCR beta sequences from about 190 million T cells were reported. The number of donors typed differed by locus, with about 629-630 for A, B, C, DRB1 and DQB1, around 520 for DQA1, some 570 for DPA1, and about 450 for DPB1. In a later genetic analysis, genome-wide SNP genotypes for about 65% of the roughly 700 donors were used, and that subset was treated as a discovery cohort. Roughly 290 gigabases of sequencing data and 70 million to 95 million unique TCR sequences made up an early release that covered 500 to 700 HLA-typed donors. Roughly 5 DR-DQ haplotypes were treated as single units for association and clustering because of strong linkage in the cohort. In the later analysis, no new phenotypic data were used to find candidate immune exposures; instead, reliance was placed on TCR beta sequences and their occurrence across donors. HLA typing covered class I and class II loci at four-digit resolution. A later analysis re-examined previously published TCR beta repertoires from around 670 donors and added high-resolution HLA genotyping to investigate patterns of TCR occurrence. The study used immunosequencing to profile the T cell repertoires of approximately 640 subjects and linked those repertoires to cytomegalovirus serostatus. All discovery cohort repertoires had been generated on a single sequencing platform. To predict cytomegalovirus infection status, the study combined high-throughput TCR immunosequencing, statistical association of individual TCRs with disease status, and machine learning. Donor age, sex, ethnicity and CMV serostatus were collected together with the repertoire data. In addition to the first cohort of roughly 670 subjects, a separate validation cohort of 120 different subjects was used. The study aimed to test whether cataloging public T cell receptors could reveal signatures of past pathogen exposure. Across some 400 genotyped donors of the cohort, an average of approximately 220,000 unique TCR beta nucleotide sequences per donor were sequenced, and roughly a sixth of those sequences were non-productive. To decide whether each TCR beta V gene segment behaved as functional or pseudogenic, an earlier analysis of fewer than 750 of the donors relied on high-throughput TCR beta sequencing. Of the roughly 400 genotyped donors, roughly 80% fell in the genetic ancestry cluster associated with self-reported Caucasian donors.

What the authors observed across the whole study: Across donors, most TCR sequences were observed very rarely, whereas some public TCRs were present in many individuals. A further reported finding was that TCR beta sequences accurately predicted the HLA-A and HLA-B alleles for most subjects in the first cohort. According to a later genetic analysis, donors in an Asian-associated ancestry cluster had fewer N-insertions in productive TCRs than the approximately 700-donor mean. This cohort had only TCR beta chains sequenced, and the lack of alpha or paired-chain data limited which features could be detected. Broadly in line with IMGT annotations, most TCR beta V segments showed up in productive rearrangements about 90% or about 30% of the time in an earlier analysis of 450 to 750 of the donors. The authors suggested that the approach could potentially be generalized to other disease states and immunological phenotypes. The earlier analysis of some 560 of the donors excluded 15 to 20 rarely observed V segments, including chromosome 9 orphons, because counts were too low. Cytomegalovirus status was reported to be diagnosed by the classifier with high specificity and sensitivity in both the original and validation cohorts. Strong co-occurrence of HLA alleles, especially DR and DQ, made assigning TCR associations to individual alleles difficult. Presence/absence analyses assumed roughly uniform sequencing depth across donors, an assumption that may not hold. In a later analysis, about 16,000 TCR beta sequences were associated with specific HLA alleles at a false discovery rate of 0.05. In a later analysis, HLA-associated TCR beta chains were found to be more clonally expanded and to have lower generation probabilities than equally common non-associated chains. In vitro tests confirmed that three of the cytomegalovirus-associated TCR beta chains recognize cytomegalovirus antigens. Because the 87-base-pair reads could not distinguish some IMGT-functional V segments, including TRBV6-2 and TRBV6-3, those segments were excluded. Because HLA typing was unavailable for some donors at each locus, only the typed subset was used in association tests. A cluster of highly shared sequence variants was judged likely to be a technical artifact of the sequencing pipeline. A later analysis found that most CMV-associated TCR beta chains appeared HLA-restricted, with HLA associations seemingly driven largely by CMV exposure. A later analysis found that TCR association rates varied across HLA loci, with DRB1 alleles showing the most associated TCRs and HLA-C alleles the fewest. Correlated functional status among segregating V segments might be attributable to linkage disequilibrium, but an unknown experimental factor could not be ruled out. For the cohort, immune exposure information was limited to CMV serostatus. In the study, some 160 TCR beta chains were listed as associated with cytomegalovirus. An association between a missense DCLRE1C variant and V-gene and J-gene trimming of TCR beta chains was found in a later genetic analysis and replicated in an independent cohort. Several of the top co-occurrence clusters appeared to be linked to parvovirus B19, influenza, CMV and Epstein-Barr virus, according to a later analysis.

The cohort consisted of 600 to 700 healthy bone marrow donors. Cohort members were all nominally healthy when sampled, although unrecorded immune exposures were likely present. The donor tested CMV seropositive and was one of the 289 seropositive cohort members. Every donor gave a peripheral blood sample, and the peripheral blood mononuclear cells from that sample were used for TCR beta sequencing. The Qiagen DNeasy Blood Extraction Kit was used to extract genomic DNA from the blood cell samples. Library preparation employed the immunoSEQ multiplex PCR assay. The multiplex PCR relied on a mix of 60 forward primers for TCR Vbeta segments and 13 reverse primers for TCR Jbeta segments. The CDR3 region of rearranged TCR beta genes was amplified from genomic DNA by a multiplex PCR assay. On the Illumina HiSeq System, the amplified TCR beta libraries were sequenced as 87-base-pair reads. The published analysis was carried out like this. A later analysis tallied 75 million to 95 million unique TCR beta chains across the 700 or so repertoires, and about 12 million of those chains were shared by two or more donors. Raw reads were error-corrected and collapsed into unique sequences with a nearest-neighbor algorithm that merged closely related sequences to remove PCR and sequencing errors. Alignment of CDR3 sequences to IMGT reference sequences was used to assign V, D and J gene segments. For a sequence to be retained, a match of at least six nucleotides to both a V gene segment and a J gene segment was required. A rearrangement counted as productive if the CDR3 had no stop codons and remained in frame with V and J, and every other rearrangement counted as non-productive. CDR3 was defined according to IMGT convention as the region running from the second conserved V-encoded cysteine to the conserved J-encoded phenylalanine. The earlier analysis of fewer than 700 of the donors excluded sequences that lacked an unambiguous match to a single V gene segment. An earlier analysis of several hundred of the donors called V segments functional above 56.7% productive rearrangements and segregating when the between-donor standard deviation exceeded 5%. To diagnose cytomegalovirus status from the catalog of TCR beta chain sequences, a statistical classification framework was built. A later analysis assigned V and J genes by comparing TCR nucleotide sequences with IMGT/GENE-DB human TR gene sequences. Using the TCRdist pipeline, a later analysis assigned CDR3 sequences along with most-parsimonious VDJ recombination scenarios. In a later analysis, every TCR beta chain was defined by the combination of its CDR3 amino acid sequence and its V-gene family, and reads without a unique V-gene family were dropped. A later analysis removed roughly 590 highly shared, low-generation-probability nucleotide sequences to deal with suspected cross-contamination and a sequencing artifact. In a later analysis, a clonal expansion index for each public chain was calculated from normalized within-repertoire ranks of inferred template counts. A later analysis computed generation probabilities with a VDJ recombination model fitted to out-of-frame rearrangements, and checked the results against IGoR. In a later analysis, TCR-TCR, TCR-HLA and TCR-CMV co-occurrence was scored with hypergeometric tests, and a repertoire-size bias correction was applied to TCR pairs. A later analysis estimated false discovery rates by permuting HLA or CMV assignments 20 times. In a later analysis, co-occurring TCRs were grouped using DBSCAN, with TCRdist sequence similarity added in when clustering inside HLA-allele-positive subsets. For co-occurrence clustering, repertoires with fewer than 30,000 or more than 120,000 public chains were excluded, along with roughly 5 repertoires with anomalous nucleotide sharing. TCRdb took over this immuneACCESS table, retaining in-frame rearrangements with V and J assigned. Such tables are incomplete; in checked studies, under half of the missing clones stem from an unresolved V gene, and the remainder is unexplained. V and J calls and clone size are given by that table; D and trimming were obtained from the DNA. Within this sample are some 110,000 clones, with approximately 76% of them counted one time only. The ten largest clones add up to approximately 16% of the sample.

The receptor chain draws on TRBV2 and TRBJ2-3, with 10 junctional bases fitting TRBD2. The clonotype originates from a man aged 45-65 years in good health and CMV-seropositive. The sequenced sample consisted of PBMCs. The base sequence is TGTGCCAGCAGGAGACTAGCGGGCGCAGATACGCAGTATTTT. It translates as CASRRLAGADTQYF.